The 15 T cell receptor beta chains listed next were all sequenced from one sample in a study of T cells expressing NK-cell markers. TCRdb reanalyzed the 5' RACE reads, giving one entry per CDR3 protein sequence and no DNA. This sample's table reports under 600,000 distinct CDR3 sequences. Sequencing used blood T cells: a sorted CD56 or NKG2C T cell subset, CD4+ or CD8+ T cells, or bulk PBMC T cells (not recorded which). These TCRs come from a woman aged 45-65 years in good health.

The gene calls are TRBV20-1 and TRBJ2-5; TCRdb picks TRBD1, but there is no DNA to check that call. The CDR3 sequence is 15 residues long. Germline-derived CDR1 and CDR2 are DFQATT and SNEGSKA (reference sequence). CDR3 protein: CSAVITGTRQETQYF.

V is TRBV12-3 or TRBV12-4 and J is TRBJ2-3; TCRdb's D gene call, TRBD1, goes unchecked for lack of DNA. The CDR3 extends over 13 amino acids. This CDR3 is CASNGGDTDTQYF.

The V call is TRBV6-5, the J call TRBJ1-6. CDR3 size: 12 residues. CDR1 is MNHEY, CDR2 SVGAGI, per germline. The CDR3 reads CASSWVNSPLHF.

The chain links TRBV7-8 to TRBJ2-7; no DNA is available, so the TRBD2 call from TCRdb remains unchecked. The germline CDR1 and CDR2 sequences are SGHVS and FQNEAQ. This CDR3 is 13 amino acids long. The CDR3 loop is CASSSLAGWEQYF.

The genes are TRBV11-3 and TRBJ2-3; TCRdb's D call of TRBD1 is untestable without DNA. CDR3 length: 16 residues. The germline gives CDR1 SGHNT, CDR2 YENEEA. CDR3 sequence: CASVQGWGPAEDTQYF.

The chain is built from TRBV12-5 and TRBJ2-3. The CDR3 has 13 amino acids. Germline CDR1 is LGHNT and CDR2 is FRNRAP. This chain's CDR3 is CASAPRNTDTQYF.

The chain uses TRBV7-9 and TRBJ2-5; TCRdb selects TRBD2, and the lack of DNA leaves this call unchecked. Germline V CDR1 and CDR2: SEHNR, FQNEAQ (reference sequence). The CDR3 sequence is 15 residues long. The CDR3 spells CASSLVDRRVETQYF.

The V gene is TRBV9, the J gene TRBJ2-1; TCRdb's D call, TRBD1, is unchecked because there is no DNA. The CDR3 extends over 14 amino acids. Germline CDR1 and CDR2: SGDLS and YYNGEE. This chain's CDR3 is CASSDGDRNNEQFF.

The chain has TRBV25-1 and TRBJ2-4; with no DNA, the TCRdb D assignment of TRBD2 cannot be verified. The CDR3 is made up of 14 amino acids. The germline V gene encodes CDR1 MGHDK and CDR2 SYGVNS. CDR3 in amino acids: CASSEHGRVDIQYF.

V gene TRBV20-1 combines with J gene TRBJ2-2; lacking DNA, the TRBD1 call made by TCRdb goes unchecked. CDR1 is DFQATT and CDR2 is SNEGSKA in the germline V gene (reference sequence). The CDR3 loop spans 18 amino acids. This CDR3 is CSASLGLPGQENTGELFF.

CDR3 protein: CSFTGRVTDTQYF. The chain carries TRBV29-1 and TRBJ2-3. The CDR3 runs to 13 residues. Germline CDR1 and CDR2: SQVTM and ANQGSEA.

V usage is TRBV6-2 or TRBV6-3 and J usage is TRBJ2-3; as DNA is missing, the TRBD2 call by TCRdb cannot be tested. The germline CDR1 and CDR2 sequences are MNHEY and SVGEGT. The CDR3 is made up of 18 amino acids. CDR3 in amino acids: CASSYSTSLAGSTDTQYF.

This chain connects TRBV5-5 to TRBJ1-4; TCRdb returns TRBD1, unconfirmable since there is no DNA. The CDR3 runs to 14 residues. Per the germline V gene, CDR1 is SGHKS and CDR2 is YYEKEE (reference sequence). The CDR3 sequence is CASSLFQGSEKLFF. Supplemented by reference TRBV5-5 and TRBJ1-4, the full variable domain reads DAGVTQSPTHLIKTRGQQVTLRCSPISGHKSVSWYQQVLGQGPQFIFQYYEKEERGRGNFPDRFSARQFPNYSSELNVNALLLGDSALYLCASSLFQGSEKLFFGSGTQLSVL.

CDR3 amino acids: CASSYSTRIMNTEAFF. This rearrangement joins TRBV6-5 to TRBJ1-1. CDR1 MNHEY and CDR2 SVGAGI come from the germline V gene. The CDR3 sequence is 16 residues long.

The gene calls are TRBV11-3 and TRBJ2-3. The CDR3 loop spans 16 amino acids. CDR1 is SGHNT, CDR2 YENEEA, per germline. CDR3 region: CASSLDRAASTDTQYF.